This T cell receptor (beta chain) was retrieved from a study of blood T cells in healthy people across ages. A sample-barcoded 5' primer and a J-beta primer mix were used in a second PCR of roughly 7 to 11 cycles. TCRdb fed the 5' RACE reads into MiXCR, producing one record per CDR3 protein. The sample contains 1.4 million to 1.5 million distinct CDR3 sequences, roughly 40% of which appear only once. Concerning this clonotype: The junction and the germline gene differ at one end; a read error may be behind it.

Germline V gene lookup returns CDR1 LGHNA and CDR2 YSLEER. This CDR3 is 16 amino acids long. The chain has TRBV4-3 and TRBJ2-3; D may correspond to TRBD1 or TRBD2 (6 bases each). The receptor was derived from a woman between 18 and 29 years old in good health. Sequenced sample: blood. The CDR3 protein is CASSQAGVGDTETQYF. The CDR3 coding sequence is TGCGCCAGCAGCCAAGCGGGAGTTGGGGACACAGAGACGCAGTATTTT.